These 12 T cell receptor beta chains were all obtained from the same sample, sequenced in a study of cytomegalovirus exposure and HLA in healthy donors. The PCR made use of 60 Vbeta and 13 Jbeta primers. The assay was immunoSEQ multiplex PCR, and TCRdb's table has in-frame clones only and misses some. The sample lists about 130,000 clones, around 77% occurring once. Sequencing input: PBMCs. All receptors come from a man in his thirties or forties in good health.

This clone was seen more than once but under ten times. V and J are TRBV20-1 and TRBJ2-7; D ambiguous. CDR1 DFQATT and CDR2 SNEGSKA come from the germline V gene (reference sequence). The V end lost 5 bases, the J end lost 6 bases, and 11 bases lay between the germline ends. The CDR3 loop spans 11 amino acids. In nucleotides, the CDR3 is TGCAGTGCTGCAAACCCGGGCGAGCAGTACTTC. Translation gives CSAANPGEQYF.

As DNA, the CDR3 is TGTGCCAGCAGCTCCTTTCGGACTAGCGGCCTTAGCTCCTACAATGAGCAGTTCTTC. Translating it yields CASSSFRTSGLSSYNEQFF. The V gene is TRBV11-1, the J gene TRBJ2-1, with 10 bases that match TRBD2. The CDR3 length is 19 residues. Trimming at V came to 4 bases and at J to 0 bases, leaving 12 bases not matched to a gene. Germline V gene lookup returns CDR1 SGHAT and CDR2 FQDESV (reference sequence).

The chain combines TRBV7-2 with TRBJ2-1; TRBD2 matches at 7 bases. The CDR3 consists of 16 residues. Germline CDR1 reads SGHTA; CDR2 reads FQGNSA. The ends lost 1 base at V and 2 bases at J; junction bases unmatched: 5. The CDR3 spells CASSLVGGSAYNEQFF. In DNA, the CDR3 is TGTGCCAGCAGCTTAGTAGGCGGGAGTGCCTACAATGAGCAGTTCTTC.

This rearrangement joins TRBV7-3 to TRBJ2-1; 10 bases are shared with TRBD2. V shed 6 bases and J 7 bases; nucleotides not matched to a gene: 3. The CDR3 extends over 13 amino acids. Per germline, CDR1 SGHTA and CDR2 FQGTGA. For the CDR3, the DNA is TGTGCCAGCAGGAGTAGCGGGGGGAATGAGCAGTTCTTC. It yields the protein CASRSSGGNEQFF.

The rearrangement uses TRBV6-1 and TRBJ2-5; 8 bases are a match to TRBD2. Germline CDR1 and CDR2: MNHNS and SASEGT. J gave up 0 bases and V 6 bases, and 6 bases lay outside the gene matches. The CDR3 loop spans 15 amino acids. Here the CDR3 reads CASRRSGGHQETQYF. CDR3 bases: TGTGCCAGCAGGCGCTCGGGAGGGCACCAAGAGACCCAGTACTTC.

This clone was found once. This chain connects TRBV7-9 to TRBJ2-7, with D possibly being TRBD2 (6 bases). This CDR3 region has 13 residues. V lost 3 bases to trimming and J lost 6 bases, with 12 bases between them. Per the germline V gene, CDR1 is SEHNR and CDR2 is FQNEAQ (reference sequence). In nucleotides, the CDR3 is TGTGCCAGCAGCTTCGACGGGGGTGGCGAGCAGTACTTC. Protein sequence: CASSFDGGGEQYF.

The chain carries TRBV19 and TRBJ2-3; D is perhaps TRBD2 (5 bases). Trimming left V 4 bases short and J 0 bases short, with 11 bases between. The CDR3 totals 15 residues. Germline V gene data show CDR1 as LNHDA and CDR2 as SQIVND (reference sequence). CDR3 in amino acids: CASSTLPGSTDTQYF. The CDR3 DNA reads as TGTGCCAGTAGTACTCTGCCGGGGAGCACAGATACGCAGTATTTT.

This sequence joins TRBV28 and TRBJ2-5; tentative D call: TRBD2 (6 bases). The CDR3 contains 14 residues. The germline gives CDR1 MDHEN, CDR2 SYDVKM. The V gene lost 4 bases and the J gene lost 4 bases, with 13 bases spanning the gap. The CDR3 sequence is CASSWGGGSETQYF. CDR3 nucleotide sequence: TGTGCCAGCAGTTGGGGTGGGGGGTCAGAGACCCAGTACTTC.

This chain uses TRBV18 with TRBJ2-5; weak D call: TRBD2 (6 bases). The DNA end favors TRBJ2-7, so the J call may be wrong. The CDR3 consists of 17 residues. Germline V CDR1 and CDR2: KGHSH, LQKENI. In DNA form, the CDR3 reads TGTGCCAGCTCACCGCTGCGTCGGCGGACTAACTCCTACGAGCAGTACTTC. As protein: CASSPLRRRTNSYEQYF.

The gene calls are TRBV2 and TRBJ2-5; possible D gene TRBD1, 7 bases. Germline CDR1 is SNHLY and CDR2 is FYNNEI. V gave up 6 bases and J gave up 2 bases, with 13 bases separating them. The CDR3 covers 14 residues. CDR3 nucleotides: TGTGCCAGCAGGGCGGGACAGACACAAGAGACCCAGTACTTC. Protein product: CASRAGQTQETQYF. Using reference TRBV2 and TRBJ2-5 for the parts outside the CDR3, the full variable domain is EPEVTQTPSHQVTQMGQEVILRCVPISNHLYFYWYRQILGQKVEFLVSFYNNEISEKSEIFDDQFSVERPDGSNFTLKIRSTKLEDSAMYFCASRAGQTQETQYFGPGTRLLVL.

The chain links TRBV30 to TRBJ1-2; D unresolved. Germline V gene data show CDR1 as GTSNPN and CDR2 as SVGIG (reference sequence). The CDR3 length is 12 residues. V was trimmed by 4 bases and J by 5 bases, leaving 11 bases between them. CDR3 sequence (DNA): TGTGCCTGGACTCCTCAGATTTATGGCTACACCTTC. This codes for CAWTPQIYGYTF.

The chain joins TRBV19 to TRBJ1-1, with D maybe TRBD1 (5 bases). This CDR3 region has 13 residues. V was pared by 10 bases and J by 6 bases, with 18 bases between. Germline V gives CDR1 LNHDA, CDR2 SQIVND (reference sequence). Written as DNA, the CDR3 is TGTGCCACGGGACGGGGGAGAGGTTCTGAAGCTTTCTTT. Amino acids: CATGRGRGSEAFF.